This TCR beta chain comes out of a study of shared clonotypes between healthy human individuals. Looking at the study overall: Each donor contributed plates that comprised three CD4 naive, three CD4 memory, two CD8 naive and one CD8 memory.

CD8 cells classed as naive were CD45RO-negative and positively selected for CCR7, excluding terminally differentiated effector memory CD45RA+ cells. Germline V gene sequence: CDR1 MNHEY, CDR2 SMNVEV (reference sequence). The V end was cut by 8 bases, the J end by 3 bases, with 7 bases between. The CDR3 runs to 11 residues. Genomic DNA (from each subset) was split evenly across several immunoSEQ plates. Template for every sorted-subset replicate PCR totaled about 0.2 ug DNA, some 30,000 T cell genomes. Some clones are missing from TCRdb's copy, which holds only in-frame ones; the method was immunoSEQ multiplex PCR. The data show about 820,000 clones, with 80% to 95% seen just once and around 24% held by the top ten.

This chain joins TRBV27 and TRBJ1-2; no firm D call. The clonotype originates from a man aged 25 to 40 in good health. Sequencing used naive CD8+ T cells sorted from blood. The CDR3 DNA reads TGTGCCAGCGCTTCGGACTATGGCTACACCTTC. Its translation is CASASDYGYTF.